Following are 10 T cell receptor beta chains from one sample sequenced in a study of shared clonotypes between healthy human individuals. The data were produced by immunoSEQ multiplex PCR, yet TCRdb's version contains in-frame clones alone and is incomplete. Found here are around 2,000,000 clones, 90% to 95% of them singletons; the top ten hold roughly 0.13%. Sequencing input: naive CD4+ T cells sorted from blood. The sample's subset: CD45RA+ positively selected. These receptors were collected from a man in his late teens or twenties in good health.

The rearrangement uses TRBV4-2 and TRBJ1-4, with TRBD1 matching 9 bases. This CDR3 is built from 16 residues. Germline loops: CDR1 LGHNA, CDR2 YNFKEQ. V shed 4 bases and J 7 bases; nucleotides not matched to a gene: 10. The CDR3 reads CASSPSAGQGAEKLFF. CDR3 DNA: TGTGCCAGCAGCCCTAGCGCGGGACAGGGAGCTGAAAAACTGTTTTTT.

The V gene is TRBV13, the J gene TRBJ1-1; the match to TRBD1 covers 7 bases. Germline trimming cut 5 bases from V and 4 bases from J; bases unmatched to any gene: 10. CDR3 length equals 15 residues. Germline V gene data show CDR1 as PRHDT and CDR2 as FYEKMQ (reference sequence). CDR3 in amino acids: CASSRTGASGTEAFF. In DNA, the CDR3 is TGTGCCAGCAGCCGTACAGGGGCCTCGGGCACTGAAGCTTTCTTT. The full variable domain, its missing parts supplied by reference TRBV13 and TRBJ1-1, is AAGVIQSPRHLIKEKRETATLKCYPIPRHDTVYWYQQGPGQDPQFLISFYEKMQSDKGSIPDRFSAQQFSDYHSELNMSSLELGDSALYFCASSRTGASGTEAFFGQGTRLTVV.

The chain couples TRBV29-1 to TRBJ2-7; D perhaps matches TRBD1 (6 bases). Germline V gives CDR1 SQVTM, CDR2 ANQGSEA. There are 14 residues in the CDR3. V was cut by 3 bases and J by 0 bases, with 12 bases left in between. CDR3 protein: CSVEGAGGSYEQYF. The CDR3 nucleotides are TGCAGCGTTGAGGGGGCGGGTGGCTCCTACGAGCAGTACTTC.

The gene calls are TRBV5-8 and TRBJ2-3; D not resolved. The CDR3 runs 15 residues. V dropped 4 bases and J dropped 0 bases, with 12 bases sitting between them. Germline V gene sequence: CDR1 SGHTS, CDR2 YDEGEE. DNA of the CDR3: TGTGCCAGCAGCCACCCCGTGGCTAGCACAGATACGCAGTATTTT. Its protein product is CASSHPVASTDTQYF.

The chain has TRBV30 and TRBJ2-4; D perhaps matches TRBD2 (6 bases). The CDR3 has 12 residues. The germline V gene has CDR1 GTSNPN and CDR2 SVGIG (reference sequence). With 8 bases removed from V and 8 bases from J, the gap between germline ends came to 16 bases. The CDR3 nucleotides read TGTGCCGGGGGTCGGCCGGGGGACATTCAGTACTTC. Amino acids: CAGGRPGDIQYF.

The chain joins TRBV2 to TRBJ1-1; D gene uncertain. The CDR3 is 11 amino acids. V was pared by 8 bases and J by 11 bases, with 15 bases between. Germline loops: CDR1 SNHLY, CDR2 FYNNEI. The CDR3 region is CASVFLEQAFF. CDR3 sequence (DNA): TGTGCCAGCGTTTTCCTCGAACAGGCTTTCTTT.

This clone was seen once. J is TRBJ1-1 and V is TRBV20-1, with D unclear. Germline lookup yields CDR1 DFQATT and CDR2 SNEGSKA (reference sequence). The length of the CDR3 is 11 residues. The V end was cut by 6 bases, the J end by 8 bases, with 13 bases between. The CDR3 sequence is CSAANPEEAFF. For the CDR3, the DNA is TGCAGTGCCGCGAATCCGGAGGAAGCTTTCTTT.

This sequence joins TRBV2 and TRBJ2-1; 12 nucleotides line up with TRBD2. Trimming at V came to 7 bases and at J to 8 bases, leaving 9 bases not matched to a gene. Germline assignment: CDR1 SNHLY and CDR2 FYNNEI. The CDR3 extends over 15 amino acids. The CDR3 region has the DNA TGTGCCAGCACTCCTGGACTAGCGGGGTGGTATGAGCAGTTCTTC. Its protein is CASTPGLAGWYEQFF.

The chain is built from TRBV18 and TRBJ2-7; a weak D match, TRBD1 (5 bases). V gave up 6 bases and J gave up 6 bases, with 18 bases separating them. The CDR3 runs 14 residues. Germline V gives CDR1 KGHSH, CDR2 LQKENI. This CDR3 is CASSPIGHLSEQYF. CDR3 bases: TGTGCCAGCTCCCCGATTGGACACCTTTCCGAGCAGTACTTC.

The rearrangement uses TRBV7-9 and TRBJ1-4; the D gene is possibly TRBD1 (5 bases). There are 15 residues in the CDR3. Germline values: CDR1 SEHNR, CDR2 FQNEAQ (reference sequence). V lost 5 bases and J lost 5, with 15 bases in between. The CDR3 DNA follows: TGTGCCAGCAGCGAGGGGCAGGGTGGGAATGAAAAACTGTTTTTT. It yields the protein CASSEGQGGNEKLFF.